The 23 T cell receptor beta chains below were found in one sample sequenced in a study of tumor-infiltrating lymphocytes in localized non-small cell lung cancer. TCRdb's table, derived via immunoSEQ multiplex PCR, lists solely in-frame clones and lacks some. The top ten hold approximately 17% of the sample, which has roughly 9,000 clones, 60% to 80% seen once. Input material: uninvolved lung tissue not adjacent to the tumor. The receptors originated from a human donor with non-small cell lung cancer.

V is TRBV12-5 and J is TRBJ1-5; D remains ambiguous. The V and J ends lost 1 base and 4 bases respectively, with 2 bases between them. Germline V lookup: CDR1 LGHNT, CDR2 FRNRAP. The CDR3 has 12 amino acids. CDR3 protein: CASGLGNQPQHF. CDR3 DNA sequence: TGTGCTAGTGGTTTGGGTAATCAGCCCCAGCATTTT.

This sequence joins TRBV2 and TRBJ2-7; TRBD1 aligns across 7 bases. The CDR3 loop spans 14 amino acids. Per germline, CDR1 SNHLY and CDR2 FYNNEI. V lost 7 bases and J lost 2; bases outside the gene matches: 8. CDR3 region: CASTWDSSTYEQYF. CDR3 DNA sequence: TGTGCCAGCACCTGGGACAGTTCTACCTACGAGCAGTACTTC. Full variable domain (remainder filled in from reference TRBV2 and TRBJ2-7): EPEVTQTPSHQVTQMGQEVILRCVPISNHLYFYWYRQILGQKVEFLVSFYNNEISEKSEIFDDQFSVERPDGSNFTLKIRSTKLEDSAMYFCASTWDSSTYEQYFGPGTRLTVT.

This clone occurred once. The V and J genes are TRBV19 and TRBJ1-2; D may be TRBD1 (5 bases). V gave up 7 bases and J gave up 7 bases, with 16 bases separating them. The CDR3 totals 13 residues. CDR1 and CDR2 (germline): LNHDA, SQIVND (reference sequence). In DNA form, the CDR3 reads TGTGCCAGTACGGCAGGGCGTACGTTTGGCTACACCTTC. Its protein is CASTAGRTFGYTF. The full variable domain, in which reference TRBV19 and TRBJ1-2 provide the parts outside the CDR3, is DGGITQSPKYLFRKEGQNVTLSCEQNLNHDAMYWYRQDPGQGLRLIYYSQIVNDFQKGDIAEGYSVSREKKESFPLTVTSAQKNPTAFYLCASTAGRTFGYTFGSGTRLTVV.

The chain couples TRBV5-4 to TRBJ1-2, with 8 nucleotides matching TRBD1. In germline, CDR1 is SGHNT, CDR2 YYREEE (reference sequence). V was clipped by 4 bases and J by 8 bases; unmatched bases: 7. The CDR3 covers 13 residues. CDR3: CASSPGQAPGYTF. For the CDR3, the DNA is TGTGCCAGCAGCCCGGGACAGGCGCCGGGCTACACCTTC. The full variable domain, its missing parts supplied by reference TRBV5-4 and TRBJ1-2, is ETGVTQSPTHLIKTRGQQVTLRCSSQSGHNTVSWYQQALGQGPQFIFQYYREEENGRGNFPPRFSGLQFPNYSSELNVNALELDDSALYLCASSPGQAPGYTFGSGTRLTVV.

V gene TRBV4-2 combines with J gene TRBJ2-3; TRBD2 agrees at 16 bases. J lost 9 bases, V lost 4 bases, and 10 bases had no gene match. The CDR3 has 17 amino acids. Looked up from germline, CDR1 is LGHNA and CDR2 is YNFKEQ. The CDR3 DNA reads as TGTGCCAGCAGCCGCATTATGGGACTAGCGGGGGGGTCGACGCAGTATTTT. Residues: CASSRIMGLAGGSTQYF.

This rearrangement joins TRBV9 to TRBJ1-2, with 7 positions matching TRBD1. The ends lost 3 bases at V and 2 bases at J; junction bases unmatched: 4. Germline loops: CDR1 SGDLS, CDR2 YYNGEE. CDR3 length equals 14 residues. The CDR3 spells CASSGTGANYGYTF. The CDR3 DNA reads TGTGCCAGCAGCGGAACAGGGGCGAACTATGGCTACACCTTC.

The chain carries TRBV7-2 and TRBJ2-7, with 12 bases matching TRBD2. Per germline, CDR1 SGHTA and CDR2 FQGNSA. The CDR3 has 14 amino acids. Unmatched junction bases numbered 2, after V lost 4 bases and J lost 4 bases. The CDR3 DNA reads TGTGCCAGCAGCTGGCTAGCGGGGGGGTACGAGCAGTACTTC. Amino acid sequence: CASSWLAGGYEQYF.

This clone was seen only once. The V call is TRBV9, the J call TRBJ2-1; D may be TRBD1 (6 bases). Trimming removed 3 bases from V and 9 bases from J, with 22 bases in between. This CDR3 comprises 16 residues. The germline CDR1 and CDR2 sequences are SGDLS and YYNGEE. The CDR3 region is CASSAPKGQEGGEQFF. CDR3 sequence (DNA): TGTGCCAGCAGCGCTCCTAAGGGGCAGGAAGGGGGTGAGCAGTTCTTC.

The chain links TRBV13 to TRBJ1-1; TRBD1 aligns across 7 bases. The CDR3 consists of 14 residues. From germline, CDR1 is PRHDT and CDR2 FYEKMQ (reference sequence). Unmatched junction bases numbered 5, after V lost 5 bases and J lost 2 bases. For the CDR3, the DNA is TGTGCCAGCAGCCCGGGACAGTATAACACTGAAGCTTTCTTT. Protein: CASSPGQYNTEAFF.

The chain employs TRBV11-2 and TRBJ2-1; unclear D gene. Germline V CDR1 and CDR2: SGHAT, FQNNGV. The CDR3 contains 15 residues. The germline V and J ends were trimmed by 5 bases and 0 bases, with 11 bases remaining between them. The CDR3 reads CASSPRLSSYNEQFF. In DNA, the CDR3 is TGTGCCAGCAGCCCACGACTGAGCTCCTACAATGAGCAGTTCTTC.

The J gene is TRBJ2-7, the V gene TRBV6-1; D gene uncertain. V was clipped by 5 bases and J by 0 bases, with 11 bases between them. CDR1 MNHNS and CDR2 SASEGT come from the germline V gene. There are 14 residues in the CDR3. The CDR3, as DNA: TGTGCCAGCAGTTATCGCCACAGCTCCTACGAGCAGTACTTC. It yields the protein CASSYRHSSYEQYF.

The rearrangement links TRBV19 to TRBJ1-5; a weak D match, TRBD1 (5 bases). Between the trimmed V and J ends, which lost 9 bases and 3 bases, there was a span of 15 bases. Germline V gives CDR1 LNHDA, CDR2 SQIVND (reference sequence). There are 14 residues in the CDR3. The CDR3 DNA is TGTGCCAGCCGGGGGGGTTATATCAATCAGCCCCAGCATTTT. Its protein product is CASRGGYINQPQHF.

The rearrangement uses TRBV4-2 and TRBJ2-5; the match to TRBD2 covers 9 bases. Germline CDR1 is LGHNA and CDR2 is YNFKEQ. The CDR3 totals 18 residues. V trimming: 0 bases; J trimming: 4 bases; junction bases outside the gene matches: 12. The CDR3 spells CASSQEGGERGAPETQYF. For the CDR3, the DNA is TGTGCCAGCAGCCAAGAGGGTGGTGAGCGGGGGGCCCCAGAGACCCAGTACTTC.

The chain combines TRBV9 with TRBJ2-7; TRBD1 aligns across 12 bases. The germline V gene encodes CDR1 SGDLS and CDR2 YYNGEE. The CDR3 has 16 amino acids. Trimming removed 2 bases from V and 7 bases from J; junction bases left unmatched: 10. Here the CDR3 reads CASSVLPGQGADEQYF. The CDR3 DNA is TGTGCCAGCAGCGTCCTTCCGGGACAGGGGGCTGATGAGCAGTACTTC.

This sequence joins TRBV11-2 and TRBJ1-1; D perhaps matches TRBD1 (5 bases). Germline V lookup: CDR1 SGHAT, CDR2 FQNNGV. Trimming cost V 5 bases and J 1 base, with 8 bases left between them. This CDR3 contains 13 residues. In nucleotides, the CDR3 is TGTGCCAGCAGCCTCGGACAGAACACTGAAGCTTTCTTT. This translates into CASSLGQNTEAFF.

This chain links TRBV4-1 with TRBJ1-6, with D unresolved. CDR1 and CDR2 from the germline V gene are MGHRA and YSYEKL. The germline V and J ends were trimmed by 0 bases and 0 bases, with 12 bases remaining between them. The CDR3 is 18 amino acids. The CDR3 here is CASSQDSPWSSYNSPLHF. As DNA, the CDR3 is TGCGCCAGCAGCCAAGATTCTCCGTGGAGCTCCTATAATTCACCCCTCCACTTT.

The rearrangement links TRBV5-4 to TRBJ2-7, with 11 bases identical to TRBD1. The CDR3 is made up of 16 amino acids. Germline V CDR1 and CDR2: SGHNT, YYREEE (reference sequence). V dropped 0 bases and J dropped 5; count of bases not matched to a gene: 7. The DNA of the CDR3 is TGTGCCAGCAGCTTGGGCGGGACAGGGGGTAACCACGAGCAGTACTTC. Amino acids: CASSLGGTGGNHEQYF.

This clone was observed a few times. This chain connects TRBV6-5 to TRBJ1-4; weak D call: TRBD1 (6 bases). From germline, CDR1 is MNHEY and CDR2 SVGAGI. Trimming took off 5 bases at V and 11 bases at J, with 21 bases between the two ends. This CDR3 has 15 amino acids. The CDR3 reads CASSASWDTGGKLFF. The CDR3 region has the DNA TGTGCCAGCAGTGCCTCGTGGGACACCGGAGGGAAACTGTTTTTT.

The chain recombines TRBV4-1 with TRBJ2-3; D might be TRBD1 (5 bases). V was cut by 2 bases and J by 7 bases, with 13 bases left in between. The CDR3 spans 14 residues. The germline V gene encodes CDR1 MGHRA and CDR2 YSYEKL. The CDR3 sequence: CASSQIQAPNTQYF. In DNA, the CDR3 is TGCGCCAGCAGCCAAATACAGGCTCCAAATACGCAGTATTTT.

The chain uses TRBV5-1 and TRBJ1-1; 7 nucleotides agree with TRBD1. V was pared by 4 bases and J by 4 bases, with 7 bases of the junction left unmatched. The CDR3 totals 14 residues. Per germline, CDR1 SGHRS and CDR2 YFSETQ. The CDR3 nucleotides read TGCGCCAGCAGCACCGGACAGGCGACCACTGAAGCTTTCTTT. It specifies CASSTGQATTEAFF.

The rearrangement links TRBV25-1 to TRBJ2-2; 9 positions match TRBD2. The CDR3 runs to 16 residues. Germline CDR1 and CDR2: MGHDK and SYGVNS. J was trimmed by 8 bases and V by 2 bases; bases with no gene match: 9. CDR3 sequence: CASSEKSGGYMGELFF. The DNA for the CDR3 is TGTGCCAGCAGTGAAAAGAGCGGGGGGTACATGGGGGAGCTGTTTTTT.

The V call is TRBV19, the J call TRBJ1-2; D is uncertain. Trimming stripped 6 bases from V and 3 bases from J, with 8 bases between. The CDR3 totals 12 residues. CDR1 is LNHDA and CDR2 is SQIVND in the germline V gene (reference sequence). The CDR3 coding sequence is TGTGCCAGTAGGAAGGCGGACTATGGCTACACCTTC. Translated, it gives CASRKADYGYTF.

This clone was seen once. The chain combines TRBV5-1 with TRBJ2-2, with D hard to call. The length of the CDR3 is 16 residues. Germline V CDR1 and CDR2: SGHRS, YFSETQ. The V end was cut by 4 bases, the J end by 8 bases, with 21 bases between. For the CDR3, the DNA is TGCGCCAGCAGCCCCGACCCCGCGTTTCTTAAAGGGGAGCTGTTTTTT. It is translated as CASSPDPAFLKGELFF. The full variable domain, rest sourced from reference TRBV5-1 and TRBJ2-2, is KAGVTQTPRYLIKTRGQQVTLSCSPISGHRSVSWYQQTPGQGLQFLFEYFSETQRNKGNFPGRFSGRQFSNSRSEMNVSTLELGDSALYLCASSPDPAFLKGELFFGEGSRLTVL.